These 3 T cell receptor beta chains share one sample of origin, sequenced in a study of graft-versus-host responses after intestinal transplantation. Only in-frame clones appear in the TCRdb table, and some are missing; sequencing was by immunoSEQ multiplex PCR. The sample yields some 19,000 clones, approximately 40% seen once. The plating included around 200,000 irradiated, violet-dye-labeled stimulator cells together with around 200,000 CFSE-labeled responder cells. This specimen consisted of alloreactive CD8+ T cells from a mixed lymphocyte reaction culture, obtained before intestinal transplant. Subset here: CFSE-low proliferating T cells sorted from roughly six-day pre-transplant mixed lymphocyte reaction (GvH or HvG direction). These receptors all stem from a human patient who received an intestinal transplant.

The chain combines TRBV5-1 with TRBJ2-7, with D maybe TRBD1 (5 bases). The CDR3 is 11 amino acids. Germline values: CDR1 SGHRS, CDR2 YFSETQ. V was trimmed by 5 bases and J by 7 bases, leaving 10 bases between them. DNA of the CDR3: TGCGCCAGCAGTTCAGGGTGGGAGCAGTACTTC. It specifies CASSSGWEQYF.

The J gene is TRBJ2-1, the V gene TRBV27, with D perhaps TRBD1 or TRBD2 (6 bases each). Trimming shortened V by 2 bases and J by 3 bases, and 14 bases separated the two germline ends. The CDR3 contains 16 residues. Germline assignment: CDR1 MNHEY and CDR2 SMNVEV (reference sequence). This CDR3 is CASSLQWKGGYNEQFF. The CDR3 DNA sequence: TGTGCCAGCAGTTTACAGTGGAAGGGGGGCTACAATGAGCAGTTCTTC.

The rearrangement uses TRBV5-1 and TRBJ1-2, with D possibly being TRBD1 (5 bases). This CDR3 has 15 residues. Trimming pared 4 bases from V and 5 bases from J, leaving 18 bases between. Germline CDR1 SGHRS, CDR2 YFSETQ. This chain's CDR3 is CASSPGAGRTYGYTF. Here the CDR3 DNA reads TGCGCCAGCAGCCCCGGGGCAGGCAGAACGTATGGCTACACCTTC.